The rows below give T cell receptor beta chains drawn from one sample of a study of cytomegalovirus exposure and HLA in healthy donors. Here immunoSEQ multiplex PCR was the method, and the copy in TCRdb shows in-frame clones only, minus some. The sample lists about 140,000 clones, 80% to 90% seen once, with under 5% in the top ten. The sequenced sample was PBMCs. The receptor source for this set is a man aged 18 to 30 in good health and CMV-seropositive. CDR3s include the opening cysteine and the closing phenylalanine or tryptophan. The D gene is left open where the match is weak. For some rows the clone size is stated as once, few or many, or as a class when expanded; others skip it.

>TRBV6-1|NA|TRBJ1-1|NA
CASSERGRNTEAFF
TGTGCCAGCAGTGAAAGGGGCCGGAACACTGAAGCTTTCTTT
>TRBV30|TRBD2|TRBJ2-1|NA
CAWSVERDQFF
TGTGCCTGGAGTGTCGAGCGGGATCAGTTCTTC
>TRBV19|NA|TRBJ1-5|NA
CASRGASGNQPQHF
TGTGCCAGCAGGGGTGCGTCAGGCAATCAGCCCCAGCATTTT
>TRBV21-1|NA|TRBJ1-5|NA
CASSPGRRDGFQPQHF
TGTGCCAGCAGCCCCGGGAGAAGGGACGGTTTTCAGCCCCAGCATTTT
>TRBV5-1|TRBD1|TRBJ2-4|NA
CASSEGQGATKNIQYF
TGCGCCAGCAGCGAGGGACAGGGGGCGACCAAAAACATTCAGTACTTC
>TRBV5-1|TRBD1|TRBJ2-1|NA
CASSWSTGGGNEQFF
TGCGCCAGCAGCTGGTCGACAGGGGGCGGCAATGAGCAGTTCTTC
>TRBV28|NA|TRBJ2-7|NA
CASGPYEQYF
TGTGCCAGCGGGCCATACGAGCAGTACTTC
>TRBV4-2|TRBD2|TRBJ2-4|NA
CASSQEIETSGWGAKNIQYF
TGTGCCAGCAGCCAAGAAATCGAGACTAGCGGGTGGGGGGCCAAAAACATTCAGTACTTC
>TRBV6-6|NA|TRBJ1-5|few
CASSSNSNQPQHF
TGTGCCAGCAGTTCTAACAGCAATCAGCCCCAGCATTTT
>TRBV5-5|NA|TRBJ1-5|NA
CASSLGPNQPQHF
TGTGCCAGCAGCTTGGGGCCAAATCAGCCCCAGCATTTT
>TRBV5-1|TRBD1|TRBJ2-5|NA
CASSRTGNQETQYF
TGCGCCAGCAGCCGGACAGGGAACCAAGAGACCCAGTACTTC
>TRBV19|TRBD1|TRBJ1-1|NA
CASRDRSPFSEAFF
TGTGCCAGTAGGGACAGGTCGCCTTTTTCTGAAGCTTTCTTT
>TRBV19|NA|TRBJ2-1|NA
CASTWAPQGNEQFF
TGTGCCAGTACTTGGGCCCCACAGGGCAATGAGCAGTTCTTC
>TRBV7-9|NA|TRBJ1-6|NA
CASSSDIHNSPLHF
TGTGCCAGCAGTTCGGACATCCATAATTCACCCCTCCACTTT
>TRBV29-1|NA|TRBJ1-3|NA
CSGARGNTIYF
TGCAGCGGTGCTCGGGGAAACACCATATATTTT
>TRBV7-9|NA|TRBJ2-7|NA
CASSDTPDSQLWYF
TGTGCCAGCAGCGATACCCCGGACAGCCAGCTTTGGTACTTC
>TRBV5-8|NA|TRBJ2-7|NA
CASSHGGVGYEQYF
TGTGCCAGCAGCCACGGCGGGGTAGGGTACGAGCAGTACTTC
>TRBV7-2|TRBD1|TRBJ1-5|NA
CASSLEWGPDRGWQPQHF
TGTGCCAGCAGCTTAGAATGGGGCCCTGACAGGGGATGGCAGCCCCAGCATTTT
>TRBV19|TRBD2|TRBJ2-7|NA
CASSITGTSYEQYF
TGTGCCAGTAGTATAACCGGGACTAGCTACGAGCAGTACTTC
>TRBV6-5|TRBD1|TRBJ1-2|NA
CASSFTGGGYTF
TGTGCCAGCAGTTTCACAGGGGGTGGCTACACCTTC
>TRBV19|NA|TRBJ2-1|NA
CASGTGGSSYNEQFF
TGTGCCAGTGGGACAGGCGGGAGCTCCTACAATGAGCAGTTCTTC
>TRBV19|NA|TRBJ2-3|once
CASSFRSDTQYF
TGTGCCAGTAGTTTTAGATCCGATACGCAGTATTTT
>TRBV14|TRBD2|TRBJ2-3|NA
CASSPSLLAGGPQHTDTQYF
TGTGCCAGCAGCCCCTCTTTACTAGCGGGGGGGCCCCAGCACACAGATACGCAGTATTTT
>TRBV27|TRBD1|TRBJ2-7|NA
CASSLYRLSGQPYEQYF
TGTGCCAGCAGTTTATACCGTTTATCGGGACAGCCCTACGAGCAGTACTTC
>TRBV2|TRBD1|TRBJ1-2|few
CASKLQGAGGYTF
TGTGCCAGCAAACTACAGGGGGCCGGTGGCTACACCTTC
>TRBV5-1|NA|TRBJ2-7|NA
CASSLVRGSYEQYF
TGCGCCAGCAGCTTGGTACGGGGCTCCTACGAGCAGTACTTC
>TRBV30|NA|TRBJ2-3|many
CAHSLSTDTQYF
TGTGCCCACAGCCTTAGCACAGATACGCAGTATTTT
>TRBV6-5|NA|TRBJ1-1|once
CASGGTGRPEAFF
TGTGCCAGCGGCGGAACAGGGCGGCCTGAAGCTTTCTTT
>TRBV19|NA|TRBJ1-2|NA
CASSPRPGSYGYTF
TGTGCCAGTAGCCCACGGCCGGGAAGCTATGGCTACACCTTC
>TRBV6-6|NA|TRBJ1-2|NA
CASSSPFRTDYGYTF
TGTGCCAGCAGTTCGCCCTTTCGGACAGACTATGGCTACACCTTC
>TRBV28|NA|TRBJ1-1|NA
CASSFRGAEAFF
TGTGCCAGCAGTTTCCGGGGTGCTGAAGCTTTCTTT
>TRBV9|NA|TRBJ2-5|NA
CASSVGGTGTQETQYF
TGTGCCAGCAGCGTAGGGGGGACTGGAACACAAGAGACCCAGTACTTC
>TRBV30|TRBD1|TRBJ2-1|NA
CAWSVEGQGIGEQFF
TGTGCCTGGAGTGTAGAAGGACAGGGGATCGGCGAGCAGTTCTTC
>TRBV6-1|NA|TRBJ2-7|NA
CASSEAVRGYEQYF
TGTGCCAGCAGTGAAGCGGTCCGGGGTTACGAGCAGTACTTC